One and the same sample provided the 28 T cell receptor beta chains below, sequenced in a study of T cell responses to AZD1222 COVID-19 vaccine. The table came from immunoSEQ multiplex PCR; TCRdb's copy has only in-frame clones and leaves some out. The data show 97,000 or so clones, 85% to 90% seen once. This sample comprised peripheral blood, obtained on day 0 of AZD1222 vaccination. These receptors were taken from an adult in good health.

V is TRBV11-1 and J is TRBJ2-1; possible D gene TRBD2, 6 bases. The CDR3 totals 15 residues. V dropped 5 bases and J dropped 9 bases, with 20 bases sitting between them. Per the germline V gene, CDR1 is SGHAT and CDR2 is FQDESV (reference sequence). CDR3 amino acids: CASSLLWGGHVEQFF. In nucleotides, the CDR3 is TGTGCCAGCAGCCTACTTTGGGGAGGCCACGTTGAGCAGTTCTTC.

The rearrangement links TRBV4-3 to TRBJ1-2; a possible D gene is TRBD1 (5 bases). Germline CDR1 is LGHNA and CDR2 is YSLEER. CDR3 length: 16 amino acids. Trimming left V 4 bases short and J 4 bases short, with 19 bases between. CDR3 region: CASSPGGTAHSYGYTF. The CDR3 DNA is TGCGCCAGCAGCCCGGGGGGAACAGCCCACTCCTATGGCTACACCTTC.

The chain has TRBV18 and TRBJ1-5; D may be TRBD1 (5 bases). This CDR3 has 16 residues. Trimming pared 1 base from V and 0 bases from J, leaving 10 bases between. Germline V gives CDR1 KGHSH, CDR2 LQKENI. For the CDR3, the DNA is TGTGCCAGCTCACCACTCGGCAGGGTTAGCAATCAGCCCCAGCATTTT. Translation: CASSPLGRVSNQPQHF.

The V and J genes are TRBV2 and TRBJ1-2; TRBD1 agrees at 9 bases. Unmatched junction bases numbered 10, after V lost 7 bases and J lost 7 bases. The CDR3 is 14 amino acids. From germline, CDR1 is SNHLY and CDR2 FYNNEI. This chain's CDR3 is CASNTGTGFGGYTF. Here the CDR3 DNA reads TGTGCCAGCAATACCGGGACAGGGTTTGGTGGCTACACCTTC.

This clone appeared once. In DNA, the CDR3 is TGTGCCAGCAGTACGTTACAGGGTTCCCAGCCCCAGCATTTT. Protein product: CASSTLQGSQPQHF. The rearrangement uses TRBV28 and TRBJ1-5, with D possibly being TRBD1 (6 bases). This CDR3 contains 14 residues. V was clipped by 5 bases and J by 7 bases, with 15 bases between them. Germline V gene sequence: CDR1 MDHEN, CDR2 SYDVKM.

The rearrangement joins TRBV28 to TRBJ2-6, with 9 nucleotides matching TRBD1. From germline, CDR1 is MDHEN and CDR2 SYDVKM. V dropped 8 bases and J dropped 3; count of bases not matched to a gene: 11. This CDR3 spans 17 amino acids. The CDR3 nucleotides read TGTGCCAGCTCTCCCGTTACAGGGGGCGGTGGGGCCAACGTCCTGACTTTC. Its protein product is CASSPVTGGGGANVLTF.

The chain uses TRBV27 and TRBJ2-1; 8 bases agree with TRBD2. This CDR3 is 16 amino acids long. The V and J ends lost 7 bases and 0 bases, in that order; junction bases with no gene match: 8. CDR1 MNHEY and CDR2 SMNVEV come from the germline V gene (reference sequence). For the CDR3, the DNA is TGTGCCAGCATCAGTAGCGGGAAAAGCTCCTACAATGAGCAGTTCTTC. Translation gives CASISSGKSSYNEQFF.

The J gene is TRBJ2-5, the V gene TRBV14; 7 bases match TRBD2. The CDR3 runs to 14 residues. From germline, CDR1 is SGHDN and CDR2 FVKESK. V gave up 1 base and J gave up 5 bases; unmatched junction bases: 4. Written as DNA, the CDR3 is TGTGCCAGCAGCCAAGCCGCGGGGGTGGAGACCCAGTACTTC. It translates to CASSQAAGVETQYF.

The chain employs TRBV19 and TRBJ2-3, with D tentatively TRBD2 (5 bases). V was clipped by 1 base and J by 6 bases, with 8 bases between them. This CDR3 is 13 amino acids long. The germline CDR1 and CDR2 sequences are LNHDA and SQIVND (reference sequence). The CDR3 DNA reads as TGTGCCAGTAGTATAGGCGGCGGGGATACGCAGTATTTT. It yields the protein CASSIGGGDTQYF.

The chain is built from TRBV10-3 and TRBJ2-5, with D unclear. V was shortened by 5 bases and J by 5 bases, with 18 bases between the two germline ends. Germline V lookup: CDR1 ENHRY, CDR2 SYGVKD. This CDR3 has 15 residues. The CDR3 here is CAISIVGRSWETQYF. Written as DNA, the CDR3 is TGTGCCATCAGTATAGTAGGACGGTCATGGGAGACCCAGTACTTC.

This chain links TRBV5-8 with TRBJ2-3; tentative D call: TRBD2 (6 bases). V was cut by 3 bases and J by 0 bases, with 11 bases left in between. The germline V gene encodes CDR1 SGHTS and CDR2 YDEGEE. The CDR3 spans 15 residues. CDR3 nucleotide sequence: TGTGCCAGCAGCTACGGGGGTTATAGCACAGATACGCAGTATTTT. Its translation is CASSYGGYSTDTQYF.

This clone was counted between two and nine times. The CDR3 DNA is TGTGCCAGTAGGGAACTAGCGGGGGCCTCAGATACGCAGTATTTT. Amino acids: CASRELAGASDTQYF. The chain combines TRBV19 with TRBJ2-3; TRBD2 matches 11 bases. The trim removed 6 bases at V and 4 bases at J, leaving 6 bases unmatched. Looked up from germline, CDR1 is LNHDA and CDR2 is SQIVND (reference sequence). The CDR3 contains 15 residues.

The count of this clone is one. The chain is built from TRBV28 and TRBJ1-2, with TRBD1 matching over 8 bases. CDR3 size: 14 residues. V dropped 6 bases and J dropped 7; count of bases not matched to a gene: 10. Germline assignment: CDR1 MDHEN and CDR2 SYDVKM. The CDR3 DNA sequence: TGTGCCAGCAGGGGACAGGTCAATCCGGGTGGCTACACCTTC. Translating it yields CASRGQVNPGGYTF.

The J gene is TRBJ2-1, the V gene TRBV5-5; D is ambiguous. Germline V gene lookup returns CDR1 SGHKS and CDR2 YYEKEE (reference sequence). CDR3 size: 13 residues. Trimming shortened V by 4 bases and J by 9 bases, and 14 bases separated the two germline ends. The CDR3 region is CASSPSLWVEQFF. The CDR3 coding sequence is TGTGCCAGCAGCCCTTCTTTGTGGGTTGAGCAGTTCTTC.

The CDR3 DNA reads TGTGCCAGCAGTGGTTCCCTGCTAGCGGCCACCGGGGAGCTGTTTTTT. It is translated as CASSGSLLAATGELFF. The rearrangement uses TRBV6-1 and TRBJ2-2; TRBD2 agrees at 7 bases. Unmatched junction bases numbered 9, after V lost 4 bases and J lost 4 bases. This CDR3 region has 16 residues. Germline loops: CDR1 MNHNS, CDR2 SASEGT.

The chain joins TRBV6-1 to TRBJ1-2; weak D call: TRBD1 (5 bases). The CDR3 totals 14 residues. Germline-derived CDR1 and CDR2 are MNHNS and SASEGT. V lost 2 bases to trimming and J lost 6 bases, with 13 bases between them. The CDR3 DNA sequence: TGTGCCAGCAGTGAACAGGGCCATCGGGATGGCTACACCTTC. Translating it yields CASSEQGHRDGYTF.

The chain combines TRBV18 with TRBJ2-6; 8 positions match TRBD2. This CDR3 is 15 amino acids long. With 5 bases clipped from V and 2 bases from J, the junction kept 2 bases outside the gene matches. Germline CDR1 and CDR2: KGHSH and LQKENI. The CDR3 loop is CASSLAGTGANVLTF. In nucleotides, the CDR3 is TGTGCCAGCTCATTAGCGGGGACTGGGGCCAACGTCCTGACTTTC.

V usage is TRBV28 and J usage is TRBJ2-1; 11 bases are a match to TRBD2. The CDR3 extends over 19 amino acids. Germline assignment: CDR1 MDHEN and CDR2 SYDVKM. After removal of 2 bases from V and 4 bases from J, the junction contained 13 bases not matched to a gene. CDR3: CASSLQASGRSRFYNEQFF. The CDR3 DNA reads TGTGCCAGCAGTTTACAGGCTAGCGGGAGGTCACGATTTTACAATGAGCAGTTCTTC.

With respect to this clone: Mismatch with germline at one junction end may stem from a read error. The chain recombines TRBV7-2 with TRBJ2-4, with TRBD2 matching 7 bases. The germline V gene has CDR1 SGHTA and CDR2 FQGNSA. The CDR3 is 13 residues long. Here the CDR3 DNA reads TGTGCCAGCAGCTTACCCGGACCGGGAGGCTGGGGCTTC. This translates into CASSLPGPGGWGF.

The rearrangement joins TRBV6-6 to TRBJ1-4, with 7 bases aligning to TRBD1. V gave up 4 bases and J gave up 5 bases; unmatched junction bases: 7. The CDR3 has 15 residues. From germline, CDR1 is MNHNY and CDR2 SVGAGI (reference sequence). Here the CDR3 DNA reads TGTGCCAGCAGTTTCCCTGGGACAGCGAATGAAAAACTGTTTTTT. It encodes CASSFPGTANEKLFF.

This clone was seen only a few times. The chain combines TRBV5-4 with TRBJ1-2; D remains unclear. V was pared by 4 bases and J by 8 bases, with 21 bases between. CDR3 length: 15 residues. Germline V gene lookup returns CDR1 SGHNT and CDR2 YYREEE (reference sequence). This CDR3 reads CASSPLRAPKGGYTF. CDR3 sequence (DNA): TGTGCCAGCAGCCCCCTCCGGGCCCCTAAGGGAGGCTACACCTTC.

The chain has TRBV29-1 and TRBJ2-5; TRBD2 is a possible D gene (5 bases). Germline CDR1 is SQVTM and CDR2 is ANQGSEA. Trimming removed 2 bases at V and 2 bases at J, with 18 bases between. The CDR3 runs to 16 residues. This CDR3 is CSVEPFEGRMQETQYF. For the CDR3, the DNA is TGCAGCGTTGAACCATTCGAGGGCAGAATGCAAGAGACCCAGTACTTC.

The chain joins TRBV2 to TRBJ2-7, with no clear D. The CDR3 is 12 amino acids. Deletions cut 1 base from V and 6 bases from J, with 7 bases between. Germline loops: CDR1 SNHLY, CDR2 FYNNEI. The CDR3 coding sequence is TGTGCCAGCAGTGAAGAAGGCCTCGAGCAGTACTTC. Translation: CASSEEGLEQYF.

This rearrangement joins TRBV28 to TRBJ2-1, with 8 positions matching TRBD2. The CDR3 extends over 14 amino acids. With 6 bases clipped from V and 8 bases from J, the junction kept 9 bases outside the gene matches. Germline assignment: CDR1 MDHEN and CDR2 SYDVKM. Here the CDR3 DNA reads TGTGCCAGCAGGGGCAACGGGAGGGGGGATGAGCAGTTCTTC. Its translation: CASRGNGRGDEQFF.

The chain has TRBV10-3 and TRBJ2-7, with TRBD2 matching 10 bases. The CDR3 contains 14 residues. Losses at the gene ends were 7 bases for V and 6 bases for J; bases not matched to a gene: 9. The germline V gene has CDR1 ENHRY and CDR2 SYGVKD. This chain's CDR3 is CAIMGGLAGAEQYF. DNA for the CDR3: TGTGCCATCATGGGGGGCCTAGCGGGGGCCGAGCAGTACTTC.

The rearrangement joins TRBV30 to TRBJ1-1; D gene unclear. The CDR3 is made up of 12 amino acids. Germline assignment: CDR1 GTSNPN and CDR2 SVGIG (reference sequence). V was pared by 2 bases and J by 4 bases, with 8 bases between. CDR3 sequence reads: CAWSRLLTEAFF. In DNA, the CDR3 is TGTGCCTGGAGTCGGCTACTCACTGAAGCTTTCTTT. The full variable domain, its missing parts supplied by reference TRBV30 and TRBJ1-1, is SQTIHQWPATLVQPVGSPLSLECTVEGTSNPNLYWYRQAAGRGLQLLFYSVGIGQISSEVPQNLSASRPQDRQFILSSKKLLLSDSGFYLCAWSRLLTEAFFGQGTRLTVV.

This chain joins TRBV6-6 and TRBJ1-2; the D gene is possibly TRBD1 (5 bases). V was cut by 0 bases and J by 1 base, with 9 bases left in between. The CDR3 contains 15 residues. Germline values: CDR1 MNHNY, CDR2 SVGAGI (reference sequence). The CDR3 loop reads CASSYSGASNYGYTF. DNA of the CDR3: TGTGCCAGCAGTTACTCAGGGGCAAGTAACTATGGCTACACCTTC.

The rearrangement uses TRBV6-6 and TRBJ2-6; D possibly corresponds to TRBD1 (5 bases). The CDR3 spans 15 residues. Trimming stripped 6 bases from V and 0 bases from J, with 9 bases between. CDR1 and CDR2 from the germline V gene are MNHNY and SVGAGI (reference sequence). Here the CDR3 DNA reads TGTGCCAGCAGGCTACAGGTCTCTGGGGCCAACGTCCTGACTTTC. This sequence encodes CASRLQVSGANVLTF.